One TCR beta chain is described in this entry. What it binds is unknown. All of the donors resided in Nashville, Tennessee, and each was a Caucasian adult. Generated by immunoSEQ multiplex PCR, the TCRdb table keeps only in-frame clones and is missing some. The sample has nearly 1,000,000 clones, approximately 80% seen once. The data were taken from a study of shared clonotypes between healthy human individuals. Study conclusions and caveats: Some naive CD4 clonotypes, roughly 5%, turned up in common across several donors.

The TCR originated in a man aged 18-30 years in good health. The sequenced sample was memory CD4+ T cells sorted from blood. Documented subset: CD45RA-negative fraction.

DNA of the CDR3: TGTGCCAGCAGCCTGGATCAATGGTTTTCGGGACCTGATGGCTACACCTTC. Amino acid sequence: CASSLDQWFSGPDGYTF. The chain joins TRBV5-4 to TRBJ1-2; weak D call: TRBD1 (5 bases). This CDR3 is built from 17 residues. Trimming removed 4 bases at V and 6 bases at J, with 25 bases between. Germline V gene lookup returns CDR1 SGHNT and CDR2 YYREEE (reference sequence).